This TCR beta chain was sequenced for a study of low-dose radiotherapy and immunotherapy resistance in tumors. Study background: Per fraction, Cohort 2 was given 1 Gy every two weeks, accumulating a total of 13 Gy over 26 weeks. A dose of 300 mg of oral aspirin was taken by patients daily for four cycles from cycle 1 day 1.

Sample time point: after trial treatment. Treatment here: LDRT plus nivolumab, ipilimumab, low-dose cyclophosphamide and aspirin (RACIN trial). The authors amplified TCRs for 20 to 25 PCR cycles with a constant-region primer and a V-primer adapter. In TCRdb, the reads were re-called with MiXCR into one record per CDR3 protein. This sample has over 50,000 distinct CDR3 sequences, with 33% found just once. Many counts were recorded for this clonotype. Germline assignment: CDR1 SGHTA and CDR2 FQGNSA. Trimming pared 3 bases from V and 5 bases from J, leaving 13 bases between. The CDR3 extends over 14 amino acids.

The sequencing here drew on PBMCs, taken after low-dose radiotherapy plus immunotherapy. This clonotype was sampled from a male donor with rectosigmoid adenocarcinoma. The chain uses TRBV7-2 and TRBJ2-5, with D unresolved. CDR3 sequence: CASSFDKGWETQYF. CDR3 nucleotide sequence: TGTGCCAGCAGCTTTGATAAGGGTTGGGAGACCCAGTACTTC. Full variable domain (missing parts from reference TRBV7-2 and TRBJ2-5): GAGVSQSPSNKVTEKGKDVELRCDPISGHTALYWYRQSLGQGLEFLIYFQGNSAPDKSGLPSDRFSAERTGGSVSTLTIQRTQQEDSAVYLCASSFDKGWETQYFGPGTRLLVL.